The TCR beta chain under discussion was sequenced for a study of tumor-infiltrating lymphocytes in localized non-small cell lung cancer. Findings of the study overall: No link was found between tumor T-cell fraction and recurrence-free survival. TCRbeta sequencing showed higher T cell infiltration in tumors than uninvolved lung. T-cell fraction did not differ between immunotypes IM1 and IM2.

Profiled with immunoSEQ multiplex PCR; TCRdb holds only in-frame clones, not every one. The sample lists about 13,000 clones; approximately 79% were seen once. A note on this clone: Its target is unknown.

The CDR3 runs 14 residues. Germline CDR1 reads LNHNV; CDR2 reads YYDKDF (reference sequence). V was shortened by 2 bases and J by 0 bases, with 6 bases between the two germline ends. The receptor was isolated from a human donor with non-small cell lung cancer. The J gene is TRBJ2-3, the V gene TRBV15; tentatively, D is TRBD1 (6 bases). The sample comprised lung tumor tissue. The CDR3 here is CATSRQGSTDTQYF. CDR3 sequence (DNA): TGTGCCACCAGCAGACAGGGGAGCACAGATACGCAGTATTTT.